The next 5 T cell receptor beta chains were all read from a single sample in a study of Tregs in tolerant kidney transplant recipients. Only in-frame clones appear in the TCRdb table, and some are missing; sequencing was by immunoSEQ multiplex PCR. Of some 100,000 clones detected, about 90% appear once; the ten largest clones hold approximately 0.54%. The sequenced sample consisted of CD4+ T cells from blood. Receptors were obtained from a human donor in good health.

This chain links TRBV12-5 with TRBJ2-7; 8 bases are shared with TRBD1. Per germline, CDR1 LGHNT and CDR2 FRNRAP. V shed 6 bases and J 6 bases; nucleotides not matched to a gene: 4. The CDR3 runs 12 residues. For the CDR3, the DNA is TGTGCTAGTGGGCAGGGGGCGAGCGAGCAGTACTTC. Translating it yields CASGQGASEQYF. Together with reference TRBV12-5 and TRBJ2-7, the CDR3 gives the full variable domain: DARVTQTPRHKVTEMGQEVTMRCQPILGHNTVFWYRQTMMQGLELLAYFRNRAPLDDSGMPKDRFSAEMPDATLATLKIQPSEPRDSAVYFCASGQGASEQYFGPGTRLTVT.

The V and J genes are TRBV27 and TRBJ2-7, with 11 bases matching TRBD2. The CDR3 has 16 amino acids. After removal of 3 bases from V and 4 bases from J, the junction contained 8 bases not matched to a gene. Germline CDR1 is MNHEY and CDR2 is SMNVEV (reference sequence). The CDR3: CASSLSDSGREYEQYF. The CDR3 DNA reads TGTGCCAGCAGTTTGAGTGATAGCGGGAGGGAGTACGAGCAGTACTTC.

The chain carries TRBV10-1 and TRBJ1-2; D perhaps matches TRBD1 (5 bases). The CDR3 has 13 residues. Germline CDR1 reads WNHNN; CDR2 reads SYGVQD (reference sequence). Trimming pared 2 bases from V and 7 bases from J, leaving 11 bases between. In DNA, the CDR3 is TGCGCCAGCAGTGAGGCCAGGGAAGGTGGCTACACCTTC. This translates into CASSEAREGGYTF.

The J gene is TRBJ2-1, the V gene TRBV18; D unresolved. The V end lost 4 bases, the J end lost 4 bases, and 14 bases lay between the germline ends. CDR1 KGHSH and CDR2 LQKENI come from the germline V gene. The CDR3 runs to 15 residues. CDR3 in DNA: TGTGCCAGCTCACTGGGTTCCGGATTATACAATGAGCAGTTCTTC. Residues: CASSLGSGLYNEQFF.

This chain joins TRBV30 and TRBJ2-7; D is tentatively TRBD1 or TRBD2 (6 bases each). The CDR3 spans 13 residues. The germline gives CDR1 GTSNPN, CDR2 SVGIG (reference sequence). Trimming cost V 8 bases and J 5 bases, with 19 bases left between them. Written as DNA, the CDR3 is TGTGCCGGGGACTCCCTGGAGGGGGACGAGCAGTACTTC. Amino acids: CAGDSLEGDEQYF.